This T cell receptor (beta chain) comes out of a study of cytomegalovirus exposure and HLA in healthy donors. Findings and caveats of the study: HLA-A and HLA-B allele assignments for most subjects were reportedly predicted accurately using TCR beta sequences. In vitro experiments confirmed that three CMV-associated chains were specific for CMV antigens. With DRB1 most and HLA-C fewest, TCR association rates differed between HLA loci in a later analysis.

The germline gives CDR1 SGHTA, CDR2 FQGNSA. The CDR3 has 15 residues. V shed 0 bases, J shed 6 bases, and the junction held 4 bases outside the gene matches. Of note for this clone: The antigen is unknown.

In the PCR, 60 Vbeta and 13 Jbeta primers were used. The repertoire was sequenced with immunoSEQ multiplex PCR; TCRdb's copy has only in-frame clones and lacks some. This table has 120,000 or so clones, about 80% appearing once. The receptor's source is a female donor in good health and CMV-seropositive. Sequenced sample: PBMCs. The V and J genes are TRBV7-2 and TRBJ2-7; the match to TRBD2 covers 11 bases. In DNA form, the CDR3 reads TGTGCCAGCAGCTTAGCCGGGACTAGCGGACTCGAGCAGTACTTC. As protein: CASSLAGTSGLEQYF. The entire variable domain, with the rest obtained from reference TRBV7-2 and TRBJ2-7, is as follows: GAGVSQSPSNKVTEKGKDVELRCDPISGHTALYWYRQSLGQGLEFLIYFQGNSAPDKSGLPSDRFSAERTGGSVSTLTIQRTQQEDSAVYLCASSLAGTSGLEQYFGPGTRLTVT.